The T cell receptor (beta chain) under discussion was sequenced for a study of blood T cell repertoires in COVID-19. Whole-study context: T cells, B-cell-depleted T cells, or PBMCs supplied cDNA or gDNA.

Repertoires were generated with immunoSEQ multiplex PCR, while TCRdb's copy carries only in-frame clones and drops some. The data show just over 300,000 clones, roughly 86% seen once. Participants were aged about 18 to 100 years, lived in under 25 US areas, and enrolled virtually. The sequencing input was PBMCs or T cells enriched from blood (not recorded which). This clonotype originated in a woman aged 18-29 years who had recovered from COVID-19.

CDR3 in DNA: TGTGCCAGTAGTATAGTAGAAGGCACAGATACGCAGTATTTT. Encoded protein: CASSIVEGTDTQYF. The rearrangement links TRBV19 to TRBJ2-3, with no clear D. The CDR3 loop spans 14 amino acids. Germline loops: CDR1 LNHDA, CDR2 SQIVND (reference sequence). V gave up 1 base and J gave up 1 base, with 6 bases separating them.